Below are 6 T cell receptor beta chains sequenced from a single sample in a study of molecular identifiers for immune sequencing clone quantification. TCRdb ran MiXCR on the PCR reads and lists one entry per CDR3 protein. The table includes over 600,000 distinct CDR3 sequences, about 20% detected once. Source material: naive CD8+ T cells from blood, with Jurkat cell RNA spiked in. Indicated subset: FACS-sorted CD8+CD4-CCR7+CD45RA+ naive T cells. These receptors were collected from a human donor in good health. Some libraries in this study had Jurkat cell RNA spiked in.

Turning to this clonotype: A much larger clonotype is one base distant, so this may be a read error. This chain links TRBV6-5 with TRBJ2-5; a weak D match, TRBD2 (6 bases). The CDR3 has 15 residues. Trimming left V 4 bases short and J 2 bases short, with 14 bases between. The germline gives CDR1 MNHEY, CDR2 SVGAGI. CDR3: CASSCGGRRQETQYF. The CDR3 DNA reads TGTGCCAGCAGTTGCGGAGGGAGGCGGCAAGAGACCCAGTACTTC.

This clonotype was detected only a few times. This chain connects TRBV6-5 to TRBJ2-1; D not certain. CDR1 and CDR2 (germline): MNHEY, SVGAGI. CDR3 length equals 16 residues. The V gene lost 0 bases and the J gene lost 3 bases, with 12 bases spanning the gap. The CDR3 bases are TGTGCCAGCAGTTACTCTCCCCCGCTAGTCTACAATGAGCAGTTCTTC. This gives the protein CASSYSPPLVYNEQFF.

Concerning this clonotype: One end of the junction varies from germline; a read error may be responsible. This chain uses TRBV19 with TRBJ1-5; perhaps TRBD1 as D (6 bases). The germline V gene encodes CDR1 LNHDA and CDR2 SQIVND (reference sequence). The CDR3 consists of 13 residues. CDR3 loop: CASSSGARQPRHF. CDR3 in DNA: TGTGCCAGTAGTTCAGGGGCCCGGCAGCCCCGGCATTTT.

In regard to this clonotype: This may stem from a read error, because a much larger clone lies one nucleotide away. V usage is TRBV29-1 and J usage is TRBJ2-2; D gene unclear. The CDR3 loop spans 12 amino acids. From germline, CDR1 is SQVTM and CDR2 ANQGSEA. The CDR3 sequence: CCVDLNTGELFF. The CDR3 DNA reads TGCTGCGTTGACTTGAACACCGGGGAGCTGTTTTTT.

This clonotype was counted at least ten times. The chain uses TRBV9 and TRBJ2-4; D unclear. Germline V gene lookup returns CDR1 SGDLS and CDR2 YYNGEE. The CDR3 sequence is 12 residues long. V was pared by 3 bases and J by 5 bases, with 6 bases between. CDR3 amino acids: CASSGPENIQYF. The CDR3 region has the DNA TGTGCCAGCAGCGGACCCGAAAACATTCAGTACTTC. Combining the CDR3 with reference TRBV9 and TRBJ2-4 gives the whole variable domain DSGVTQTPKHLITATGQRVTLRCSPRSGDLSVYWYQQSLDQGLQFLIQYYNGEERAKGNILERFSAQQFPDLHSELNLSSLELGDSALYFCASSGPENIQYFGAGTRLSVL.

This clonotype was counted only a few times. The rearrangement links TRBV11-2 to TRBJ1-2; D remains ambiguous. The germline V gene has CDR1 SGHAT and CDR2 FQNNGV. CDR3 length: 16 amino acids. V was shortened by 0 bases and J by 1 base, with 12 bases between the two germline ends. The CDR3 reads CASSLDIGSSNYGYTF. CDR3 coding DNA: TGTGCCAGCAGCTTAGATATTGGCAGTAGTAACTATGGCTACACCTTC.